The following is a TCR beta chain sequence with its context. Seattle cases were enrolled at active infection and followed longitudinally. This sample was taken from a study of blood T cell repertoires in COVID-19. Across the whole study: The samples span acute and convalescent COVID-19 from the United States, Italy and Spain. T cells, B-cell-depleted T cells, or PBMCs provided the cDNA or gDNA that served as material.

Data came from immunoSEQ multiplex PCR; TCRdb stores just in-frame clones and leaves some out. The sample shows about 150,000 clones, 80% to 90% of them seen only once. The germline gives CDR1 SEHNR, CDR2 FQNEAQ (reference sequence). Trimming shortened V by 1 base and J by 4 bases, and 18 bases separated the two germline ends. This CDR3 region has 17 residues. This receptor was identified in a man younger than 30 with COVID-19, enrolled during active disease. The specimen was peripheral blood. This chain connects TRBV7-9 to TRBJ2-3; D may be TRBD1 (6 bases). CDR3 DNA sequence: TGTGCCAGCAGCTTAGTTATCCTCCGGGACATGGCAGATACGCAGTATTTT. The encoded protein is CASSLVILRDMADTQYF.